This passage covers 24 T cell receptor beta chains from one sample sequenced in a study of human T cells and chemical hapten exposure. Time point indicated: pre-sensitization, week 0. Treatment reported: therapeutic diphenylcyclopropenone sensitization with weekly scalp DPC. TCRdb re-called the RACE reads with MiXCR, one entry per CDR3 protein. The sample lists about 260,000 distinct CDR3 sequences, about 8.6% seen once, with 2.3% in the top ten. The specimen comprised whole blood, sampled in connection with sensitization to the hapten diphenylcyclopropenone (DPC). Every receptor here comes from a middle-aged woman with alopecia areata. Some clones in this sample may be carry-over from other donors' samples.

In this sample, this clonotype turned up many times. This rearrangement joins TRBV4-1 to TRBJ2-1; 11 nucleotides agree with TRBD2. V dropped 0 bases and J dropped 8; count of bases not matched to a gene: 6. The CDR3 length is 16 residues. Germline loops: CDR1 MGHRA, CDR2 YSYEKL. CDR3 sequence reads: CASSQEVTSGGDEQFF. In nucleotides, the CDR3 is TGCGCCAGCAGCCAAGAAGTTACTAGCGGGGGCGATGAGCAGTTCTTC.

The rearrangement joins TRBV29-1 to TRBJ2-2; possible D gene TRBD1, 6 bases. The V end was cut by 8 bases, the J end by 1 base, with 8 bases between. The germline V gene encodes CDR1 SQVTM and CDR2 ANQGSEA. The CDR3 spans 12 residues. The CDR3 sequence is CSTGQNTGELFF. The CDR3 region has the DNA TGCAGCACGGGACAGAACACCGGGGAGCTGTTTTTT.

J is TRBJ2-3 and V is TRBV3-1, with D possibly called TRBD1 or TRBD2 (7 bases each). The germline gives CDR1 LGHDT, CDR2 YNNKEL (reference sequence). This CDR3 is 15 amino acids long. Trimming stripped 4 bases from V and 2 bases from J, with 13 bases between. CDR3 DNA sequence: TGTGCCAGCAGCCCAGGGGGGGACTACACAGATACGCAGTATTTT. This codes for CASSPGGDYTDTQYF.

This clonotype was found many times. This sequence joins TRBV9 and TRBJ2-7, with 12 bases aligning to TRBD2. Germline V CDR1 and CDR2: SGDLS, YYNGEE. Trimming at V came to 0 bases and at J to 7 bases, leaving 5 bases not matched to a gene. This CDR3 region has 15 residues. The chain's CDR3 is CASSVGLAGVEEQYF. CDR3 in DNA: TGTGCCAGCAGCGTAGGACTAGCGGGAGTCGAAGAGCAGTACTTC.

The V call is TRBV6-5, the J call TRBJ1-3; D remains ambiguous. Germline V gene lookup returns CDR1 MNHEY and CDR2 SVGAGI. CDR3 length: 11 amino acids. V lost 5 bases, J lost 6 bases, and 5 bases lay in between. CDR3 DNA: TGTGCCAGCAGTCTCGAAAACACCATATATTTT. This encodes CASSLENTIYF.

This clonotype has just a few counts. The chain recombines TRBV28 with TRBJ2-7; D is undetermined. The V and J ends lost 6 bases and 6 bases respectively, with 12 bases between them. The CDR3 contains 12 residues. The germline V gene encodes CDR1 MDHEN and CDR2 SYDVKM. CDR3 coding DNA: TGTGCCAGCAGGCTCCCAGGAACCGAGCAGTACTTC. This gives the protein CASRLPGTEQYF. Together with reference TRBV28 and TRBJ2-7, the CDR3 gives the full variable domain: DVKVTQSSRYLVKRTGEKVFLECVQDMDHENMFWYRQDPGLGLRLIYFSYDVKMKEKGDIPEGYSVSREKKERFSLILESASTNQTSMYLCASRLPGTEQYFGPGTRLTVT.

This rearrangement joins TRBV28 to TRBJ2-7, with 10 bases identical to TRBD1. This CDR3 contains 13 residues. Germline CDR1 is MDHEN and CDR2 is SYDVKM. V was clipped by 8 bases and J by 2 bases; unmatched bases: 3. The CDR3 bases are TGTGCCAGCTTCGGACAGGGGGCCTACGAGCAGTACTTC. It encodes CASFGQGAYEQYF.

The table lists this clonotype with a few counts. V is TRBV7-9 and J is TRBJ2-3, with D possibly TRBD2 on 5 matching bases. V was cut by 2 bases and J by 6 bases, with 9 bases left in between. Germline-derived CDR1 and CDR2 are SEHNR and FQNEAQ (reference sequence). The CDR3 contains 13 residues. CDR3 in DNA: TGTGCCAGCAGCTTATGGGAGTCGGATACGCAGTATTTT. Its protein is CASSLWESDTQYF.

This clonotype has just a few counts. The chain is built from TRBV12-3 or TRBV12-4 and TRBJ1-5, with D possibly matching TRBD1 (5 bases). V dropped 4 bases and J dropped 6 bases, with 13 bases sitting between them. The length of the CDR3 is 14 residues. CDR3 in amino acids: CASSSTAAGQPQHF. The CDR3 DNA sequence: TGTGCCAGCAGTTCGACAGCGGCAGGTCAGCCCCAGCATTTT.

This clonotype turned up a few times. The rearrangement links TRBV4-2 to TRBJ2-2, with TRBD2 identical over 10 bases. J gave up 7 bases and V 0 bases, and 5 bases lay outside the gene matches. CDR1 is LGHNA and CDR2 is YNFKEQ in the germline V gene. CDR3 length: 16 residues. This CDR3 reads CASSQDTSGTGGELFF. The CDR3 bases are TGTGCCAGCAGCCAAGATACTAGCGGGACAGGCGGGGAGCTGTTTTTT.

The sample holds many counts of this clonotype. This sequence joins TRBV28 and TRBJ2-1; TRBD2 aligns across 9 bases. V dropped 6 bases and J dropped 9; count of bases not matched to a gene: 9. Per the germline V gene, CDR1 is MDHEN and CDR2 is SYDVKM. CDR3 length equals 14 residues. The CDR3 loop is CASRAGGAVTEQFF. For the CDR3, the DNA is TGTGCCAGCAGAGCGGGGGGCGCAGTTACTGAGCAGTTCTTC.

This clonotype turned up a few times. This chain uses TRBV5-1 with TRBJ2-7; 15 nucleotides line up with TRBD2. Per the germline V gene, CDR1 is SGHRS and CDR2 is YFSETQ. V was pared by 3 bases and J by 0 bases, with 4 bases of the junction left unmatched. This CDR3 has 17 residues. CDR3 region: CASSSGLAGGSSYEQYF. CDR3 DNA sequence: TGCGCCAGCAGCTCAGGACTAGCGGGAGGGAGCTCCTACGAGCAGTACTTC.

This clonotype was seen many times. The rearrangement links TRBV29-1 to TRBJ2-3; D call uncertain. Germline CDR1 SQVTM, CDR2 ANQGSEA. The CDR3 is 15 residues long. V shed 1 base and J shed 5 bases, with 16 bases lying between them. The DNA of the CDR3 is TGCAGCGTTGAAGGGGCCAGGTTCCAAGGAGATACGCAGTATTTT. This gives the protein CSVEGARFQGDTQYF.

This clonotype showed up many times. The chain couples TRBV7-3 to TRBJ2-1, with 13 bases that match TRBD2. Germline V lookup: CDR1 SGHTA, CDR2 FQGTGA. The CDR3 spans 16 residues. V shed 0 bases, J shed 8 bases, and the junction held 4 bases outside the gene matches. CDR3 protein: CASSLTSGLAGYEQFF. For the CDR3, the DNA is TGTGCCAGCAGCTTAACGTCGGGACTAGCGGGATATGAGCAGTTCTTC. Drawing the rest from reference TRBV7-3 and TRBJ2-1, the complete variable domain is GAGVSQTPSNKVTEKGKYVELRCDPISGHTALYWYRQSLGQGPEFLIYFQGTGAADDSGLPNDRFFAVRPEGSVSTLKIQRTERGDSAVYLCASSLTSGLAGYEQFFGPGTRLTVL.

J is TRBJ2-1 and V is TRBV29-1; possibly TRBD1 for D (5 bases). V gave up 4 bases and J gave up 7 bases, with 14 bases separating them. From germline, CDR1 is SQVTM and CDR2 ANQGSEA. The CDR3 totals 13 residues. CDR3 DNA sequence: TGCAGCGTTGTTAGGGGAAATAGGAATGAGCAGTTCTTC. This translates into CSVVRGNRNEQFF.

In this sample, this clonotype turned up many times. The chain carries TRBV7-2 and TRBJ1-5; 8 bases match TRBD1. CDR1 SGHTA and CDR2 FQGNSA come from the germline V gene. The CDR3 extends over 15 amino acids. V gave up 5 bases and J gave up 5 bases; unmatched junction bases: 8. Here the CDR3 reads CASSRMDRAHQPQHF. CDR3 nucleotides: TGTGCCAGCAGCAGGATGGACAGGGCCCATCAGCCCCAGCATTTT.

J is TRBJ1-2 and V is TRBV5-6; D unclear. The CDR3 has 14 amino acids. Trimming took off 1 base at V and 1 base at J, with 8 bases between the two ends. Germline V gene data show CDR1 as SGHDT and CDR2 as YYEEEE. The CDR3 sequence: CASSLLAGNYGYTF. CDR3 sequence (DNA): TGTGCCAGCAGCTTGTTGGCGGGTAACTATGGCTACACCTTC.

The rearrangement links TRBV12-3 or TRBV12-4 to TRBJ1-5; 9 nucleotides line up with TRBD1. This CDR3 contains 16 residues. V was pared by 5 bases and J by 4 bases, with 9 bases of the junction left unmatched. In DNA, the CDR3 is TGTGCCAGCAGTCCCCCCGGGACAGGGACTAATCAGCCCCAGCATTTT. Translation gives CASSPPGTGTNQPQHF.

This clonotype was counted only a few times. The chain carries TRBV7-2 and TRBJ2-1, with 7 bases that match TRBD2. Unmatched junction bases numbered 8, after V lost 2 bases and J lost 7 bases. This CDR3 is built from 15 residues. The V gene's germline CDR1 is SGHTA and CDR2 FQGNSA. CDR3 coding DNA: TGTGCCAGCAGCTTAACCCCGGGAGGTCCGAATGAGCAGTTCTTC. Amino acid sequence: CASSLTPGGPNEQFF.

The V gene is TRBV7-9, the J gene TRBJ2-5; 7 nucleotides match TRBD1. Trimming cost V 5 bases and J 4 bases; bases outside gene matches: 4. The V gene's germline CDR1 is SEHNR and CDR2 FQNEAQ (reference sequence). This CDR3 has 13 residues. The CDR3 protein is CASSPTGAETQYF. CDR3 DNA sequence: TGTGCCAGCAGCCCTACAGGGGCAGAGACCCAGTACTTC.

This clonotype occurred a few times. This chain links TRBV28 with TRBJ1-1; 7 bases match TRBD1. Unmatched junction bases numbered 11, after V lost 7 bases and J lost 0 bases. Germline loops: CDR1 MDHEN, CDR2 SYDVKM. The CDR3 is 16 amino acids. The CDR3 bases are TGTGCCAGCATCACCCCCGGGACAGACCTGAACACTGAAGCTTTCTTT. Amino acids: CASITPGTDLNTEAFF.

This clonotype was detected only a few times. This sequence joins TRBV4-2 and TRBJ2-6, with a possible D match to TRBD2 (5 bases). The CDR3 is 15 amino acids. Germline CDR1 and CDR2: LGHNA and YNFKEQ. V was shortened by 0 bases and J by 2 bases, with 5 bases between the two germline ends. The CDR3 protein is CASSQDSAGANVLTF. CDR3 in DNA: TGTGCCAGCAGCCAAGATAGCGCTGGGGCCAACGTCCTGACTTTC.

This clonotype has only a few counts. This sequence joins TRBV29-1 and TRBJ2-5, with D possibly TRBD2 on 6 matching bases. This CDR3 has 14 residues. The germline gives CDR1 SQVTM, CDR2 ANQGSEA. Trimming pared 7 bases from V and 4 bases from J, leaving 19 bases between. CDR3 in DNA: TGCAGCGCTGGCGGAGCGGGCGCGGTAGAGACCCAGTACTTC. This codes for CSAGGAGAVETQYF.

The CDR3 loop is CASSSSTESHTEAFF. The DNA for the CDR3 is TGCGCCAGCAGCTCCTCGACAGAATCGCACACTGAAGCTTTCTTT. The chain uses TRBV5-1 and TRBJ1-1, with D perhaps TRBD1 (5 bases). Trimming shortened V by 3 bases and J by 3 bases, and 15 bases separated the two germline ends. The germline gives CDR1 SGHRS, CDR2 YFSETQ. The length of the CDR3 is 15 residues.